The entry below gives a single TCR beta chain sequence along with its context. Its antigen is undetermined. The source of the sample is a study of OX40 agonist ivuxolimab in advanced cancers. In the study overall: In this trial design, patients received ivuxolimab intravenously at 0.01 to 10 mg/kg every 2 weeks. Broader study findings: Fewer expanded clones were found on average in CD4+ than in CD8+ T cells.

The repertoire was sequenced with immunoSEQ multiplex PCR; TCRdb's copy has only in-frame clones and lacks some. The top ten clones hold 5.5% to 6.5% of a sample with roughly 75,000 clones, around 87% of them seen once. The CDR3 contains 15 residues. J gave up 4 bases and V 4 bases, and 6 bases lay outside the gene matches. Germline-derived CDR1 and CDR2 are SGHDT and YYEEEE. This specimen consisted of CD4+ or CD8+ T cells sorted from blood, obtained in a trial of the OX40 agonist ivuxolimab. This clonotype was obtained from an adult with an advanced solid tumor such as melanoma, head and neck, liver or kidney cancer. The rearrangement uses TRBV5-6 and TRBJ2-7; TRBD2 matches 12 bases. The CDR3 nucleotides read TGTGCCAGCAGCCCGACTAGCGGGAGTGGATACGAGCAGTACTTC. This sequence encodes CASSPTSGSGYEQYF.